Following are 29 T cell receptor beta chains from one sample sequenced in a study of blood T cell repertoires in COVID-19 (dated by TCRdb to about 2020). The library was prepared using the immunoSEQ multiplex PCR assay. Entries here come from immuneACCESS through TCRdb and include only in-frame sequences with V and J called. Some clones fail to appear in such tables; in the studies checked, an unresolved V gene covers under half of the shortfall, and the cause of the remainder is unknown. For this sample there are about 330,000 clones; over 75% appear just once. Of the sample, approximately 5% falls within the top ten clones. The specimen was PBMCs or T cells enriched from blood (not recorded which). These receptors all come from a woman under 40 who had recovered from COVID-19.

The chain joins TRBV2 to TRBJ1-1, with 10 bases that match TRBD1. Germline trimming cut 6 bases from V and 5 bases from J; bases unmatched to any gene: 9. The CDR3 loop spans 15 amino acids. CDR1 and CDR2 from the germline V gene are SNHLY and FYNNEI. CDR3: CASSFWTGGDTEAFF. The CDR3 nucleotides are TGTGCCAGCAGCTTCTGGACAGGGGGTGATACTGAAGCTTTCTTT.

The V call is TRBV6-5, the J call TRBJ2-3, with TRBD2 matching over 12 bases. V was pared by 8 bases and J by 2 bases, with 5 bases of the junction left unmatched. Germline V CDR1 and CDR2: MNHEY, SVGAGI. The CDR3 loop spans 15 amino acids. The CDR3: CASFRLAGDTDTQYF. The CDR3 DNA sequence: TGTGCCAGCTTTCGACTAGCGGGGGACACAGATACGCAGTATTTT.

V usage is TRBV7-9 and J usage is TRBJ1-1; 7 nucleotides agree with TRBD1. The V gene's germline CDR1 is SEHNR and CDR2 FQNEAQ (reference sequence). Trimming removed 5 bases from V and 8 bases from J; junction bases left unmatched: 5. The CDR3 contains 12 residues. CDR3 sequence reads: CASSLTGEEAFF. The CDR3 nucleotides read TGTGCCAGCAGCCTTACAGGGGAGGAAGCTTTCTTT.

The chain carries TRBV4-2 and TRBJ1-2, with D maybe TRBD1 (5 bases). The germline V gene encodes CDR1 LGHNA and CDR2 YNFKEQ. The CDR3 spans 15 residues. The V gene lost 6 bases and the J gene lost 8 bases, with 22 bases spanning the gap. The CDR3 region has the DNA TGTGCCAGCAGAGGTCAGACAACGGGGGAAAAAGGCTACACCTTC. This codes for CASRGQTTGEKGYTF.

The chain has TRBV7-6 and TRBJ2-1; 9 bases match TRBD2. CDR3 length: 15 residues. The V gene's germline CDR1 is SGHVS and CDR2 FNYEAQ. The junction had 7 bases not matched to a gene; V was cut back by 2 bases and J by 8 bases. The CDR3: CASSLFAGGPDEQFF. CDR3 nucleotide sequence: TGTGCCAGCAGCTTATTTGCGGGGGGGCCGGATGAGCAGTTCTTC.

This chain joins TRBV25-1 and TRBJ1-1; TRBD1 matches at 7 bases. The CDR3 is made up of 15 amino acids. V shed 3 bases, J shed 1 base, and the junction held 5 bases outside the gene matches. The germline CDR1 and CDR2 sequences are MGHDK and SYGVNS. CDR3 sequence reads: CASSDTGTANTEAFF. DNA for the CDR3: TGTGCCAGCAGTGACACCGGGACAGCGAACACTGAAGCTTTCTTT.

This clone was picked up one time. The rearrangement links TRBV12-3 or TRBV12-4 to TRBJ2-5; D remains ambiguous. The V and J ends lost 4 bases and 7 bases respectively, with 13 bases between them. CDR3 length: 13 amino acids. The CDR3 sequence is CASSYYQSATQYF. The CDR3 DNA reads TGTGCCAGCAGTTACTACCAGTCCGCGACCCAGTACTTC.

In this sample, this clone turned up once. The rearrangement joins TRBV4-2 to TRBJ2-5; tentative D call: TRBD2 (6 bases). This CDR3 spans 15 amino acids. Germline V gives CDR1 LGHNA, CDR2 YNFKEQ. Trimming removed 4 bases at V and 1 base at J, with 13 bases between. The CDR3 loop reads CASSRGGETQETQYF. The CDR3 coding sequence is TGTGCCAGCAGCCGGGGCGGGGAGACCCAAGAGACCCAGTACTTC.

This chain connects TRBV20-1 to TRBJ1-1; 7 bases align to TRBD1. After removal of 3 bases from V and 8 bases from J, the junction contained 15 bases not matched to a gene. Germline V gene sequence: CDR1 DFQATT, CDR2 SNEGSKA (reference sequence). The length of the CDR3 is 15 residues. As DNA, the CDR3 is TGCAGTGCTAGTCCAAGACAAGACAGGGCAGCGGAAGCTTTCTTT. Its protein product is CSASPRQDRAAEAFF.

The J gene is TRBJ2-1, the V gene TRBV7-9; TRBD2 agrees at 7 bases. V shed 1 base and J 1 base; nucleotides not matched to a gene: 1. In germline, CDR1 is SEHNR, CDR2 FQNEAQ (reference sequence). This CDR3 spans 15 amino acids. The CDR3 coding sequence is TGTGCCAGCAGCTTAGACGGGGGGTCCTACAATGAGCAGTTCTTC. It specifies CASSLDGGSYNEQFF. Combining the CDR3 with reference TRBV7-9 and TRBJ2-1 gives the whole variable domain DTGVSQNPRHKITKRGQNVTFRCDPISEHNRLYWYRQTLGQGPEFLTYFQNEAQLEKSRLLSDRFSAERPKGSFSTLEIQRTEQGDSAMYLCASSLDGGSYNEQFFGPGTRLTVL.

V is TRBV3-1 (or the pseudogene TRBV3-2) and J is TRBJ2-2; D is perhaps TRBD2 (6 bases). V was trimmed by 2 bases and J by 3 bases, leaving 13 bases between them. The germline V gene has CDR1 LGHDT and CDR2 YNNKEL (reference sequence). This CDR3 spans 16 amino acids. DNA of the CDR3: TGTGCCAGCAGCCAAACGGAGGGCGGGTACACCGGGGAGCTGTTTTTT. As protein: CASSQTEGGYTGELFF.

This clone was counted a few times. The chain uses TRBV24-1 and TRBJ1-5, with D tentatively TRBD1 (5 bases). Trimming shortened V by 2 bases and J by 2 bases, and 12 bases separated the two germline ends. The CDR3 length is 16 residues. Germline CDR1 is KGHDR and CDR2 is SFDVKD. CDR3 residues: CATSDSQEGCNQPQHF. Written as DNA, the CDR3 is TGTGCCACCAGTGATTCCCAGGAGGGGTGCAATCAGCCCCAGCATTTT.

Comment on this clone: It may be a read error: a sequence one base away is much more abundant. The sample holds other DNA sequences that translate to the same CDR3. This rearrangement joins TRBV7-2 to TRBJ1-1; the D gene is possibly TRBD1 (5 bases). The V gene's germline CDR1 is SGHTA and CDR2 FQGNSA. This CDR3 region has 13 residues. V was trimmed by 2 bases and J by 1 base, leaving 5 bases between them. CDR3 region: CASSLQGNTEAFF. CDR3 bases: TGTGCCAGCAGCTTACAGGGGAACACTGAAGCTTTCTTT. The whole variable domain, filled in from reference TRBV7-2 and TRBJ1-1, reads GAGVSQSPSNKVTEKGKDVELRCDPISGHTALYWYRQSLGQGLEFLIYFQGNSAPDKSGLPSDRFSAERTGGSVSTLTIQRTQQEDSAVYLCASSLQGNTEAFFGQGTRLTVV.

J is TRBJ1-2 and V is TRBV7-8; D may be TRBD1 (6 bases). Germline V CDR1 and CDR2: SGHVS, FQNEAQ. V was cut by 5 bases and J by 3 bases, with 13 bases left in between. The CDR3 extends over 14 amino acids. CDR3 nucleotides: TGTGCCAGCAGCCGAGCGACAGGAGACTATGGCTACACCTTC. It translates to CASSRATGDYGYTF.

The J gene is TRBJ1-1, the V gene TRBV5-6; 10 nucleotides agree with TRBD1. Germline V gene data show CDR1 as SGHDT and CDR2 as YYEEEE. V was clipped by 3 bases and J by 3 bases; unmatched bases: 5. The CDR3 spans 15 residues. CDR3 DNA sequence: TGTGCCAGCAGCTCTCCGGGACAGGGGTACACTGAAGCTTTCTTT. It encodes CASSSPGQGYTEAFF.

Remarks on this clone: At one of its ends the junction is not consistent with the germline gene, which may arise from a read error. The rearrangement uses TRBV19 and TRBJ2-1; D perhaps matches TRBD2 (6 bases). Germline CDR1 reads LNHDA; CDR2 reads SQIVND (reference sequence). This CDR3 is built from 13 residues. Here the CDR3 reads CASSEGSYNEQFF. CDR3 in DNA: TGCGCCTCTTCGGAGGGTTCCTACAATGAGCAGTTCTTC.

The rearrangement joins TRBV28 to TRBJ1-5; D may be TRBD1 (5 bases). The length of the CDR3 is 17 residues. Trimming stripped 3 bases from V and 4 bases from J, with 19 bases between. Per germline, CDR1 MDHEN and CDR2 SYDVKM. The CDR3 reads CASSLFRAGQGNQPQHF. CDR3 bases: TGTGCCAGCAGTTTGTTTCGTGCGGGGCAGGGTAATCAGCCCCAGCATTTT.

This CDR3 is CASSFRGRAGTDTQYF. The CDR3 bases are TGTGCCAGCAGCTTCAGGGGGCGGGCTGGCACAGATACGCAGTATTTT. The chain carries TRBV11-2 and TRBJ2-3, with 8 bases lining up with TRBD1. CDR3 size: 16 residues. The germline V gene has CDR1 SGHAT and CDR2 FQNNGV. Unmatched junction bases numbered 6, after V lost 3 bases and J lost 1 base.

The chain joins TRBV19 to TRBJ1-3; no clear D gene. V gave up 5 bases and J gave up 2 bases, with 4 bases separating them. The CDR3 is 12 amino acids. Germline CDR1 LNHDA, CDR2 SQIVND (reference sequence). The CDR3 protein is CASSWPGNTIYF. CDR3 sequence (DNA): TGTGCCAGTAGTTGGCCTGGAAACACCATATATTTT.

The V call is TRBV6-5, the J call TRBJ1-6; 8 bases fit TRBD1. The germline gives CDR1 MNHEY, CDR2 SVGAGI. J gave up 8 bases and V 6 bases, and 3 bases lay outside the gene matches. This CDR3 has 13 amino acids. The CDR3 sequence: CASRDRAYSPLHF. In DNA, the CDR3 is TGTGCCAGCAGGGACAGGGCTTATTCACCCCTCCACTTT.

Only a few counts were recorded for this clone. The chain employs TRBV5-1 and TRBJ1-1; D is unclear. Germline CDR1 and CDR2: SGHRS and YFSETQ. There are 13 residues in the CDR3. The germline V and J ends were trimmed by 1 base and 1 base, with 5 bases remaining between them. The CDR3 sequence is CASSLSTNTEAFF. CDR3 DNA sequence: TGCGCCAGCAGCTTGAGCACGAACACTGAAGCTTTCTTT. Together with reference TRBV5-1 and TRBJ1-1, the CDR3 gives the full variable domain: KAGVTQTPRYLIKTRGQQVTLSCSPISGHRSVSWYQQTPGQGLQFLFEYFSETQRNKGNFPGRFSGRQFSNSRSEMNVSTLELGDSALYLCASSLSTNTEAFFGQGTRLTVV.

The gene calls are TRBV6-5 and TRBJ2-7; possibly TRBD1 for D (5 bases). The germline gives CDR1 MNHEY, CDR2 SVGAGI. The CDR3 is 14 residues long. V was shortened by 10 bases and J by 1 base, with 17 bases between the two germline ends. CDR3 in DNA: TGTGCCATAAGGGGCGGCCCCAGTTCCTACGAGCAGTACTTC. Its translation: CAIRGGPSSYEQYF.

Here the CDR3 reads CASSSWLNEKLFF. CDR3 DNA: TGTGCCAGCAGCAGCTGGTTAAATGAAAAACTGTTTTTT. The chain couples TRBV7-2 to TRBJ1-4; D remains ambiguous. Trimming removed 5 bases from V and 5 bases from J, with 9 bases in between. Germline values: CDR1 SGHTA, CDR2 FQGNSA. The CDR3 loop spans 13 amino acids.

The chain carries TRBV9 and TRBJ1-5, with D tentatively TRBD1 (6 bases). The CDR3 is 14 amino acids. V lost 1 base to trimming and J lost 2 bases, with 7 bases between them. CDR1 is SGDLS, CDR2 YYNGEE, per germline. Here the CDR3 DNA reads TGTGCCAGCAGCGTATCAGGGGGCAATCAGCCCCAGCATTTT. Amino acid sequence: CASSVSGGNQPQHF.

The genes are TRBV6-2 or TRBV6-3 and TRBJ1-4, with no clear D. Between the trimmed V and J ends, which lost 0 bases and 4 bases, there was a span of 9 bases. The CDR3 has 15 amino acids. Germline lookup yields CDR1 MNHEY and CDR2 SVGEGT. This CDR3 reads CASSYSRTFNEKLFF. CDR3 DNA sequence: TGTGCCAGCAGTTACTCGCGGACTTTTAATGAAAAACTGTTTTTT.

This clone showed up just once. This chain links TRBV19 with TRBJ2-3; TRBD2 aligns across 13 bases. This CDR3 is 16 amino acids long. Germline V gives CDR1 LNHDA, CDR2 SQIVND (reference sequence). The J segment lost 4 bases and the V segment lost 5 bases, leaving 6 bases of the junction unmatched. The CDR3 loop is CASSRGLAGDPDTQYF. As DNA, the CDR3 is TGTGCCAGTAGTCGAGGACTAGCGGGGGATCCAGATACGCAGTATTTT.

CDR3 coding DNA: TGCGCCAGCACCCCCCGGGCCGGGGGGGAGACCCAGTACTTC. Residues: CASTPRAGGETQYF. The rearrangement links TRBV5-1 to TRBJ2-5, with 7 bases aligning to TRBD2. The length of the CDR3 is 14 residues. CDR1 SGHRS and CDR2 YFSETQ come from the germline V gene. V shed 6 bases and J 5 bases; nucleotides not matched to a gene: 10.

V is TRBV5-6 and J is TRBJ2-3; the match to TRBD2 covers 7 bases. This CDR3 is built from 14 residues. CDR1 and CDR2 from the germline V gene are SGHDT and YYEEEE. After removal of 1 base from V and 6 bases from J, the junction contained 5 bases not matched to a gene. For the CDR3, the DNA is TGTGCCAGCAGCTTGAGAGCGGGGTTCGATACGCAGTATTTT. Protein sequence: CASSLRAGFDTQYF.

This CDR3 reads CASSQLRLSGEKLFF. The DNA of the CDR3 is TGTGCCAGTAGCCAGTTGCGCCTCAGCGGGGAAAAACTGTTTTTT. V usage is TRBV19 and J usage is TRBJ1-4; D gene ambiguous. Germline V gene sequence: CDR1 LNHDA, CDR2 SQIVND (reference sequence). Trimming cost V 6 bases and J 8 bases, with 19 bases left between them. CDR3 length: 15 residues.